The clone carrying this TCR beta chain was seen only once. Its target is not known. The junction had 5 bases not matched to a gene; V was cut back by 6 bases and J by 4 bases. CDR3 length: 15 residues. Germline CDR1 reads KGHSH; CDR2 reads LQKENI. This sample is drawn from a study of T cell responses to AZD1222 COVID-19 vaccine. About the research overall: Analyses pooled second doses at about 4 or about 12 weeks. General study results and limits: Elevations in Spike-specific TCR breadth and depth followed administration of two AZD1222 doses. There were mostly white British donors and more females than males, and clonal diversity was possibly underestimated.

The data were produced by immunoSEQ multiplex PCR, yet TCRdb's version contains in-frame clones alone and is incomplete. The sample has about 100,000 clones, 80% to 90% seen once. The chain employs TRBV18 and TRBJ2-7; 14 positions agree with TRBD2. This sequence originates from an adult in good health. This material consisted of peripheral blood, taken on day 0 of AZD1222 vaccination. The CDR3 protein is CASSRLAGGLYEQYF. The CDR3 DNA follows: TGTGCCAGCTCTCGACTAGCGGGAGGGCTGTACGAGCAGTACTTC.